This TCR beta chain was identified during a study of shared clonotypes between healthy human individuals. Measured with immunoSEQ multiplex PCR; TCRdb has only the in-frame clones, and not every one. The data contain more than 2,000,000 clones, about 92% of them singletons. Trimming took off 7 bases at V and 5 bases at J, with 17 bases between the two ends. This CDR3 comprises 14 residues. Germline lookup yields CDR1 LGHNT and CDR2 FRNRAP. Sequencing input: naive CD4+ T cells from PBMCs. Described subset: CD45RA+ positively selected. This chain uses TRBV12-5 with TRBJ1-1; maybe TRBD1 (5 bases). This TCR came from a man aged 18-30 years in good health. Some clones in this sample may be carry-over from other donors' samples. The CDR3 bases are TGTGCTAGTGCCCTGGGGCGCCGGGGTACTGAAGCTTTCTTT. It yields the protein CASALGRRGTEAFF. Full variable domain (outside the CDR3, taken from reference TRBV12-5 and TRBJ1-1): DARVTQTPRHKVTEMGQEVTMRCQPILGHNTVFWYRQTMMQGLELLAYFRNRAPLDDSGMPKDRFSAEMPDATLATLKIQPSEPRDSAVYFCASALGRRGTEAFFGQGTRLTVV.